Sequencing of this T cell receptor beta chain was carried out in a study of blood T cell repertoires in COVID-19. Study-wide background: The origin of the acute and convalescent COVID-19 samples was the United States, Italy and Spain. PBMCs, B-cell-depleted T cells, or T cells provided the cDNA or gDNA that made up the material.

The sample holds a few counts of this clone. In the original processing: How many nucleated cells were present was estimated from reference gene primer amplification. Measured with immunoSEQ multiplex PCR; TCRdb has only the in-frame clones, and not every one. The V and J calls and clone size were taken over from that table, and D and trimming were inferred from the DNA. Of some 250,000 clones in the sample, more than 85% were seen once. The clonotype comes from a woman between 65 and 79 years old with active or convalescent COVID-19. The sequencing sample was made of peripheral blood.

DNA for the CDR3: TGTGCCAGCAGCTTAGTAAGGAGAGCTGGGACTGAAGCTTTCTTT. Encoded protein: CASSLVRRAGTEAFF. The genes are TRBV7-9 and TRBJ1-1; no clear D gene. The V end lost 1 base, the J end lost 5 bases, and 14 bases lay between the germline ends. The CDR3 is made up of 15 amino acids. Germline V gene data show CDR1 as SEHNR and CDR2 as FQNEAQ (reference sequence).